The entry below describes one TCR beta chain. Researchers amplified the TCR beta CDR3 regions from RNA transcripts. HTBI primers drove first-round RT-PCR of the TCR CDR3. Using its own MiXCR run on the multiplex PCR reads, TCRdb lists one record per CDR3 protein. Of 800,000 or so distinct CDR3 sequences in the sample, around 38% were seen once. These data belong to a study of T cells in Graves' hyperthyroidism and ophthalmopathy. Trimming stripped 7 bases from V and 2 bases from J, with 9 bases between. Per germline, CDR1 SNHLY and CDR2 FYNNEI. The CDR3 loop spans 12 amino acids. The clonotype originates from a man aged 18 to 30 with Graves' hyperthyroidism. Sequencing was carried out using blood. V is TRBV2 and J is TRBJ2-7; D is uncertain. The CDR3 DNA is TGTGCCAGCACCGCGACGGCCTACGAGCAGTACTTC. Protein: CASTATAYEQYF.